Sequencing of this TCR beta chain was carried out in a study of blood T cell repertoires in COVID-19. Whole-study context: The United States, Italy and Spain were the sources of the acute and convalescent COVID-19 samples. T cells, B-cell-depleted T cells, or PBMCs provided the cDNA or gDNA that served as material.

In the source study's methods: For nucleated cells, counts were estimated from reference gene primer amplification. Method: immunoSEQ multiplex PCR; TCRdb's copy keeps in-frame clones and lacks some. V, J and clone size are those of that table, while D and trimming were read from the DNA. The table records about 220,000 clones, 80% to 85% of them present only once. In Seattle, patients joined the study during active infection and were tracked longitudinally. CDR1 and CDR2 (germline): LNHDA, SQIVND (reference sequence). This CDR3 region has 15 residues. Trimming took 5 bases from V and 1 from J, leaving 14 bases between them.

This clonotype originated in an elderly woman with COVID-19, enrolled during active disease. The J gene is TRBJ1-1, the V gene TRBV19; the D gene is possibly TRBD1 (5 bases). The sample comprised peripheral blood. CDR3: CASSLRQPPNTEAFF. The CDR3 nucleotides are TGTGCCAGTAGTCTCCGACAGCCACCGAACACTGAAGCTTTCTTT.